The 29 T cell receptor beta chains in this list originate from one sample, sequenced in a study of technical replicates of blood from several donors. The table came from immunoSEQ multiplex PCR; TCRdb's copy has only in-frame clones and leaves some out. Of 70,000 to 95,000 clones listed, about 90% are singletons. The sample was T cells isolated from PBMCs. Source of these receptors: a human donor in good health. Some clones in this sample may be carry-over from other donors' samples.

This rearrangement joins TRBV29-1 to TRBJ1-5; D is possibly TRBD1 (5 bases). Trimming removed 4 bases from V and 7 bases from J, with 11 bases in between. From germline, CDR1 is SQVTM and CDR2 ANQGSEA. The CDR3 consists of 12 residues. CDR3 protein: CSVAQGTQPQHF. In DNA, the CDR3 is TGCAGCGTTGCGCAGGGCACCCAGCCCCAGCATTTT.

The rearrangement uses TRBV13 and TRBJ1-1; a weak D match, TRBD1 (5 bases). Germline V gene lookup returns CDR1 PRHDT and CDR2 FYEKMQ (reference sequence). The CDR3 runs 12 residues. V lost 4 bases and J 5 bases, leaving 8 bases between the germline ends. In DNA, the CDR3 is TGTGCCAGCAGCTGGGGGGGAACTGAAGCTTTCTTT. Translated, it gives CASSWGGTEAFF.

The chain combines TRBV6-1 with TRBJ2-7; TRBD1 aligns across 7 bases. The CDR3 has 15 amino acids. Per the germline V gene, CDR1 is MNHNS and CDR2 is SASEGT. The junction had 9 bases not matched to a gene; V was cut back by 5 bases and J by 2 bases. In nucleotides, the CDR3 is TGTGCCAGCAGTACGGAACAGGGGATGGCCTACGAGCAGTACTTC. It codes for CASSTEQGMAYEQYF.

The V and J genes are TRBV7-3 and TRBJ1-2, with TRBD1 as a possible D gene (5 bases). This CDR3 contains 14 residues. Germline V gives CDR1 SGHTA, CDR2 FQGTGA. The V end lost 1 base, the J end lost 6 bases, and 12 bases lay between the germline ends. CDR3 in amino acids: CASSLKGAGNGYTF. In DNA form, the CDR3 reads TGTGCCAGCAGCTTAAAAGGGGCAGGGAATGGCTACACCTTC.

The chain joins TRBV6-6 to TRBJ1-3; unclear D gene. Trimming cost V 0 bases and J 6 bases, with 6 bases left between them. The CDR3 is made up of 13 amino acids. The germline V gene has CDR1 MNHNY and CDR2 SVGAGI (reference sequence). CDR3 amino acids: CASSYSAANTIYF. The CDR3 nucleotides read TGTGCCAGCAGTTACTCGGCGGCAAACACCATATATTTT.

This sequence joins TRBV11-3 and TRBJ2-5; tentative D call: TRBD2 (6 bases). The CDR3 length is 15 residues. CDR1 and CDR2 (germline): SGHNT, YENEEA. Trimming took off 4 bases at V and 8 bases at J, with 20 bases between the two ends. CDR3 amino acids: CASSSGSEVGGTQYF. The CDR3 DNA is TGTGCCAGCAGCTCAGGGAGTGAGGTGGGGGGTACCCAGTACTTC.

The chain links TRBV25-1 to TRBJ2-1; the D is unclear. Germline V gives CDR1 MGHDK, CDR2 SYGVNS. There are 11 residues in the CDR3. The V and J ends lost 4 bases and 10 bases respectively, with 8 bases between them. CDR3 sequence (DNA): TGTGCCAGCAGTGGCGTATCAGAGCAGTTCTTC. Translating gives CASSGVSEQFF.

This clone was picked up a small number of times. This chain joins TRBV10-3 and TRBJ1-1; D is uncertain. CDR1 ENHRY and CDR2 SYGVKD come from the germline V gene. There are 15 residues in the CDR3. V lost 0 bases, J lost 0 bases, and 8 bases lay in between. The CDR3 bases are TGTGCCATCAGTGAGTCGCGCGTTTTGAACACTGAAGCTTTCTTT. This translates into CAISESRVLNTEAFF.

The rearrangement uses TRBV4-2 and TRBJ2-6; D ambiguous. Germline lookup yields CDR1 LGHNA and CDR2 YNFKEQ. The V and J ends lost 5 bases and 4 bases respectively, with 6 bases between them. This CDR3 has 13 residues. The CDR3 DNA is TGTGCCAGCAGCAGCCCGGGGGCCAACGTCCTGACTTTC. This sequence encodes CASSSPGANVLTF.

The chain has TRBV28 and TRBJ1-2, with D unresolved. This CDR3 is 12 amino acids long. Germline loops: CDR1 MDHEN, CDR2 SYDVKM. Trimming stripped 8 bases from V and 1 base from J, with 8 bases between. The CDR3 reads CASYDFNYGYTF. For the CDR3, the DNA is TGTGCCAGCTATGACTTTAACTATGGCTACACCTTC.

The chain links TRBV19 to TRBJ1-2; 7 positions agree with TRBD1. From germline, CDR1 is LNHDA and CDR2 SQIVND (reference sequence). V gave up 4 bases and J gave up 7 bases; unmatched junction bases: 3. The CDR3 contains 12 residues. The CDR3 nucleotides read TGTGCCAGTAGTACAGGGGGTCGTGGCTACACCTTC. This encodes CASSTGGRGYTF.

This chain uses TRBV4-2 with TRBJ1-1, with a possible D match to TRBD1 (6 bases). Germline CDR1 reads LGHNA; CDR2 reads YNFKEQ. This CDR3 spans 17 amino acids. The V gene lost 0 bases and the J gene lost 9 bases, with 23 bases spanning the gap. In nucleotides, the CDR3 is TGTGCCAGCAGCCAAGAACAGGGAGTGGGGGGGTCCGTTCAAGCTTTCTTT. Translating gives CASSQEQGVGGSVQAFF.

The chain employs TRBV2 and TRBJ1-4; TRBD1 matches at 10 bases. The CDR3 spans 14 residues. CDR1 is SNHLY, CDR2 FYNNEI, per germline. The V segment lost 5 bases and the J segment 8 bases; nucleotides outside the gene matches: 5. CDR3 sequence reads: CASSLGQGNEKLFF. CDR3 bases: TGTGCCAGCAGTTTGGGACAGGGGAACGAAAAACTGTTTTTT.

J is TRBJ2-2 and V is TRBV10-2; TRBD1 matches at 7 bases. There are 16 residues in the CDR3. Per germline, CDR1 WSHSY and CDR2 SAAADI. V dropped 3 bases and J dropped 3; count of bases not matched to a gene: 7. In DNA, the CDR3 is TGCGCCAGCAGTGAAATCGGGACAGATTACACCGGGGAGCTGTTTTTT. Encoded protein: CASSEIGTDYTGELFF.

The chain combines TRBV13 with TRBJ2-1; 9 bases are shared with TRBD2. The CDR3 runs 15 residues. The ends lost 3 bases at V and 3 bases at J; junction bases unmatched: 3. Germline loops: CDR1 PRHDT, CDR2 FYEKMQ (reference sequence). CDR3 in DNA: TGTGCCAGCAGCTTCGCGACTAGCGGCTACAATGAGCAGTTCTTC. As protein: CASSFATSGYNEQFF.

The chain combines TRBV30 with TRBJ1-4; 7 positions match TRBD1. Germline lookup yields CDR1 GTSNPN and CDR2 SVGIG (reference sequence). V trimming: 5 bases; J trimming: 8 bases; junction bases outside the gene matches: 5. The CDR3 totals 12 residues. CDR3 bases: TGTGCCTGGGCTGGCAGGGGGGAAAAACTGTTTTTT. Its protein is CAWAGRGEKLFF.

The V and J genes are TRBV11-2 and TRBJ1-2, with 7 bases lining up with TRBD1. The J segment lost 8 bases and the V segment lost 4 bases, leaving 10 bases of the junction unmatched. CDR3 length: 14 amino acids. Per the germline V gene, CDR1 is SGHAT and CDR2 is FQNNGV. The CDR3, as DNA: TGTGCCAGCAGCTCCCTAGGGGGCCCTCGGGGCTACACCTTC. Residues: CASSSLGGPRGYTF.

V is TRBV7-2 and J is TRBJ1-1, with 7 positions matching TRBD1. The germline V gene encodes CDR1 SGHTA and CDR2 FQGNSA. The CDR3 runs to 15 residues. Trimming at V came to 5 bases and at J to 1 base, leaving 7 bases not matched to a gene. CDR3 sequence: CASSDAGQPNTEAFF. The CDR3 region has the DNA TGTGCCAGCAGCGACGCGGGACAGCCGAACACTGAAGCTTTCTTT.

This clone was counted a few times. The chain recombines TRBV19 with TRBJ1-1; 7 nucleotides match TRBD1. The CDR3 totals 15 residues. Germline CDR1 is LNHDA and CDR2 is SQIVND (reference sequence). With 6 bases clipped from V and 0 bases from J, the junction kept 7 bases outside the gene matches. CDR3 protein: CASSFPGTVNTEAFF. The CDR3 DNA sequence: TGTGCCAGTAGCTTCCCCGGGACAGTGAACACTGAAGCTTTCTTT.

V gene TRBV9 combines with J gene TRBJ2-1; 8 bases agree with TRBD2. CDR3 length equals 14 residues. CDR1 SGDLS and CDR2 YYNGEE come from the germline V gene. Losses at the gene ends were 7 bases for V and 5 bases for J; bases not matched to a gene: 8. The CDR3 sequence: CASSPSGSDNEQFF. The CDR3 nucleotides read TGTGCCAGCTCCCCCAGCGGGAGCGACAATGAGCAGTTCTTC.

The chain is built from TRBV5-1 and TRBJ2-1; D not certain. Trimming pared 4 bases from V and 8 bases from J, leaving 13 bases between. The CDR3 length is 13 residues. CDR1 SGHRS and CDR2 YFSETQ come from the germline V gene. CDR3 DNA: TGCGCCAGCAGCCCACTAAGTGGCGATGAGCAGTTCTTC. This codes for CASSPLSGDEQFF.

The chain uses TRBV6-1 and TRBJ2-7; 10 bases map to TRBD1. The CDR3 extends over 14 amino acids. CDR1 is MNHNS and CDR2 is SASEGT in the germline V gene. With 3 bases clipped from V and 3 bases from J, the junction kept 2 bases outside the gene matches. CDR3 nucleotides: TGTGCCAGCAGTGAGGACAGGGGGAACTACGAGCAGTACTTC. Protein sequence: CASSEDRGNYEQYF.

The chain is built from TRBV30 and TRBJ1-2; a weak D match, TRBD1 (5 bases). V was shortened by 0 bases and J by 8 bases, with 16 bases between the two germline ends. From germline, CDR1 is GTSNPN and CDR2 SVGIG (reference sequence). The CDR3 totals 14 residues. The CDR3 spells CAWSVGRQGVGYTF. The CDR3 nucleotides are TGTGCCTGGAGTGTAGGGCGGCAGGGTGTAGGCTACACCTTC.

The chain carries TRBV9 and TRBJ2-3; TRBD2 agrees at 12 bases. The CDR3 runs to 17 residues. CDR1 and CDR2 from the germline V gene are SGDLS and YYNGEE. V was clipped by 4 bases and J by 1 base; unmatched bases: 7. The CDR3: CASSQRTSGIGTDTQYF. CDR3 DNA: TGTGCCAGCAGCCAAAGGACTAGCGGGATTGGCACAGATACGCAGTATTTT.

The chain employs TRBV7-2 and TRBJ2-7; no clear D. The germline V gene encodes CDR1 SGHTA and CDR2 FQGNSA. The CDR3 has 14 residues. V shed 1 base and J shed 6 bases, with 13 bases lying between them. The CDR3 is CASSLVRNPREQYF. The CDR3 DNA reads as TGTGCCAGCAGCTTAGTCAGGAATCCCCGCGAGCAGTACTTC.

The V and J genes are TRBV11-2 and TRBJ2-7; 12 bases are shared with TRBD2. The trim removed 5 bases at V and 3 bases at J, leaving 14 bases unmatched. CDR1 SGHAT and CDR2 FQNNGV come from the germline V gene. The CDR3 runs to 18 residues. The CDR3 is CASSRGTSGRIFYYEQYF. CDR3 sequence (DNA): TGTGCCAGCAGCCGAGGGACTAGCGGGCGGATATTTTACTACGAGCAGTACTTC.

This clone was seen a single time. This sequence joins TRBV9 and TRBJ2-1, with TRBD2 matching 8 bases. CDR3 length: 16 residues. CDR1 SGDLS and CDR2 YYNGEE come from the germline V gene. J gave up 0 bases and V 4 bases, and 6 bases lay outside the gene matches. CDR3 loop: CASSPHGGASYNEQFF. In DNA, the CDR3 is TGTGCCAGCAGCCCTCACGGGGGGGCCTCCTACAATGAGCAGTTCTTC.

The V gene is TRBV6-5, the J gene TRBJ2-1; D perhaps matches TRBD1 (5 bases). This CDR3 has 14 amino acids. V lost 6 bases, J lost 0 bases, and 9 bases lay in between. Germline CDR1 reads MNHEY; CDR2 reads SVGAGI. CDR3 region: CASRNRGSYNEQFF. CDR3 bases: TGTGCCAGCAGGAATAGGGGCTCCTACAATGAGCAGTTCTTC.

This clone showed up just once. The chain employs TRBV7-9 and TRBJ2-5, with unresolved D. The CDR3 is made up of 13 amino acids. The germline V gene encodes CDR1 SEHNR and CDR2 FQNEAQ (reference sequence). Trimming removed 0 bases from V and 4 bases from J, with 6 bases in between. Here the CDR3 DNA reads TGTGCCAGCAGCTTAGCAGTCAGAGAGACCCAGTACTTC. Its translation: CASSLAVRETQYF.